The TCR beta chain under discussion was sequenced for a study of blood T cell repertoires in COVID-19. With 6 bases clipped from V and 5 bases from J, the junction kept 6 bases outside the gene matches. In germline, CDR1 is MNHNY, CDR2 SVGAGI (reference sequence). The CDR3 runs to 13 residues. Measured with immunoSEQ multiplex PCR; TCRdb has only the in-frame clones, and not every one. Among about 20,000 clones listed, about 89% were seen once. The clonotype comes from a human donor in a cohort sampled during active COVID-19. The chain carries TRBV6-6 and TRBJ2-5; 7 bases agree with TRBD2. Input material: peripheral blood. CDR3 DNA sequence: TGTGCCAGCAGCCAGACTAGCCGGGAGACCCAGTACTTC. It translates to CASSQTSRETQYF.